The entry below describes one TCR beta chain. Investigators prepared the TCR beta libraries by applying iRepertoire HTBI primers and Arm-PCR of CDR3 regions. TCRdb used MiXCR to reprocess the multiplex PCR reads, holding one entry per CDR3 protein. The sample carries more than 400,000 distinct CDR3 sequences, 16% recorded once. The sample belongs to a study of regulatory T cells in long-lasting Graves disease. This CDR3 has 17 residues. The V end was cut by 7 bases, the J end by 7 bases, with 23 bases between. Germline CDR1 LNHDA, CDR2 SQIVND (reference sequence). Time point given: newly diagnosed GD, antithyroid drugs for less than 3 months. From RNA extracted from PBMCs, the TCR library was made. American Thyroid Association guidelines were used to diagnose Graves' disease. A further study also used this sample, focusing on T cells in Graves' hyperthyroidism and ophthalmopathy. That paper adds: Clonotypes that were expanded in thyroid above 0.001 mostly appeared in blood too.

The specimen comprised peripheral blood mononuclear cells (PBMCs), sampled at new diagnosis, from a patient treated with antithyroid drugs. The receptor's source is a middle-aged man with Graves disease. The V gene is TRBV19, the J gene TRBJ1-6; tentative D call: TRBD1 (6 bases). The CDR3 DNA follows: TGTGCCAGTACCACGACTTGGAGACAGGCGGGGAATTCACCCCTCCACTTT. Translated: CASTTTWRQAGNSPLHF.